The 18 T cell receptor beta chains below all came from one sample that was sequenced in a study of post-analysis software for immune sequencing data. Overall study results and limits: Controls showed lower frequencies than patients for several TRBV segments, and TRBV5-6, TRBV5-1 and TRBV20-1 were among these.

Their specific antigens are unknown. Unique molecular identifiers featured in each of the TCR beta cDNA libraries. TCRdb reanalysed the PCR reads using MiXCR and keeps one entry per CDR3 protein. The sample lists approximately 260,000 distinct CDR3 sequences, just over 35% occurring once. The sample consisted of blood. The receptors were sampled from a girl between 5 and 17 years old with multiple sclerosis.

This clonotype was observed at least ten times. J is TRBJ1-5 and V is TRBV6-6, with 7 bases fitting TRBD1. CDR1 MNHNY and CDR2 SVGAGI come from the germline V gene (reference sequence). This CDR3 has 15 amino acids. The junction had 5 bases not matched to a gene; V was cut back by 4 bases and J by 2 bases. This CDR3 is CASSLQGSGNQPQHF. The CDR3 DNA sequence: TGTGCCAGCAGTTTACAGGGGTCAGGCAATCAGCCCCAGCATTTT.

CDR3 DNA: TGTGCCAGCACCCTGGGAGGGGGATCGTACGAGCAGTACTTC. It specifies CASTLGGGSYEQYF. The chain uses TRBV5-6 and TRBJ2-7, with D maybe TRBD2 (7 bases). V was cut by 6 bases and J by 4 bases, with 17 bases left in between. This CDR3 has 14 amino acids. Germline CDR1 is SGHDT and CDR2 is YYEEEE.

A remark on this clonotype: This clone may be a read error of a much larger clone one base away. The chain links TRBV20-1 to TRBJ2-1; D is perhaps TRBD1 or TRBD2 (5 bases each). CDR1 is DFQATT and CDR2 is SNEGSKA in the germline V gene (reference sequence). V was trimmed by 3 bases and J by 6 bases, leaving 12 bases between them. The CDR3 has 13 amino acids. CDR3 in DNA: TGCAGTGCTAGGGCTAACGGGACCAATGAGCAGTTCTTC. Its translation is CSARANGTNEQFF.

This clonotype has ten or more counts. The chain is built from TRBV21-1 and TRBJ2-7; the table's D call, TRBD2, has no DNA check behind it. TRBV21-1 has pseudogene status. CDR3 length equals 19 residues. In DNA form, the CDR3 reads TGTGCCAGCAGTCCCTGGCGGCGGGACTTCTCTCTTCGCAGCTACGAGCAGTACTTC. It yields the protein CASSPWRRDFSLRSYEQYF.

For the CDR3, the DNA is TGCAGTGCTAGTCCCGGCGGGAGTGGTAACGAGCAGTACTTC. It is translated as CSASPGGSGNEQYF. The chain combines TRBV20-1 with TRBJ2-7; the match to TRBD2 covers 7 bases. This CDR3 is built from 14 residues. Germline loops: CDR1 DFQATT, CDR2 SNEGSKA (reference sequence). The ends lost 3 bases at V and 5 bases at J; junction bases unmatched: 10.

This clonotype came up a few times. This chain uses TRBV5-4 with TRBJ2-5, with D perhaps matching TRBD2 (6 bases). CDR1 and CDR2 from the germline V gene are SGHNT and YYREEE (reference sequence). V was clipped by 0 bases and J by 11 bases, with 14 bases between them. The CDR3 has 13 amino acids. CDR3 coding DNA: TGTGCCAGCAGCTTGGTGGCGGGGTCAAGGCAGTACTTC. It yields the protein CASSLVAGSRQYF.

This clonotype was seen at least ten times. The chain joins TRBV12-3 or TRBV12-4 to TRBJ1-5; 7 nucleotides align to TRBD1. The CDR3 runs 15 residues. The trim removed 6 bases at V and 6 bases at J, leaving 11 bases unmatched. The CDR3 coding sequence is TGTGCCAGCAGACCCGAAGGACAGGTGGGTCAGCCCCAGCATTTT. Protein product: CASRPEGQVGQPQHF.

The table lists this clonotype with many counts. This chain links TRBV12-3 or TRBV12-4 with TRBJ2-1, with 9 bases fitting TRBD1. The CDR3 is 17 residues long. After removal of 3 bases from V and 7 bases from J, the junction contained 13 bases not matched to a gene. CDR3 region: CASSFHGEGQGGNEQFF. The CDR3 DNA reads TGTGCCAGCAGTTTTCATGGAGAGGGACAGGGTGGTAATGAGCAGTTCTTC.

Points on this clonotype: A single base separates this from a much larger clone, so it may be a read error. The chain's CDR3 is CASSPRDTRPNNEQYF. Here the CDR3 DNA reads TGTGCCAGCAGCCCCCGGGACACCCGGCCCAACAATGAGCAGTACTTC. The gene calls are TRBV3-1 and TRBJ2-5; possible D gene TRBD1, 6 bases. Trimming removed 4 bases from V and 11 bases from J, with 26 bases in between. The CDR3 sequence is 16 residues long. The germline V gene encodes CDR1 LGHDT and CDR2 YNNKEL (reference sequence).

Turning to this clonotype: Its ends do not fully match the called genes, so a read error is possible. The J gene is TRBJ2-2, the V gene TRBV6-5; 9 nucleotides line up with TRBD1. Germline V gene lookup returns CDR1 MNHEY and CDR2 SVGAGI. The CDR3 length is 15 residues. The CDR3 DNA reads as TGTGCCAGCAGTCTCGGGACAGGGACCCCCGGGGAGCGGTTTTTT. It encodes CASSLGTGTPGERFF.

This clonotype occurred many times. In DNA form, the CDR3 reads TGTGCCACCAGTGAGATCCGGGCCCTCCCTCACAATCAGCCCCAGCATTTT. Its translation is CATSEIRALPHNQPQHF. The chain carries TRBV24-1 and TRBJ1-5; D is uncertain. Germline V gene data show CDR1 as KGHDR and CDR2 as SFDVKD. Trimming took off 4 bases at V and 3 bases at J, with 18 bases between the two ends. This CDR3 comprises 17 residues.

This CDR3 is CASSIREQRSTDTQYF. CDR3 DNA sequence: TGCGCCAGCAGCATCAGGGAGCAGCGCTCCACAGATACGCAGTATTTT. The chain has TRBV5-1 and TRBJ2-3; D may match TRBD1 or TRBD2 (5 bases each). There are 16 residues in the CDR3. V was cut by 4 bases and J by 2 bases, with 17 bases left in between. CDR1 is SGHRS, CDR2 YFSETQ, per germline. The full variable domain, completed using reference TRBV5-1 and TRBJ2-3, is KAGVTQTPRYLIKTRGQQVTLSCSPISGHRSVSWYQQTPGQGLQFLFEYFSETQRNKGNFPGRFSGRQFSNSRSEMNVSTLELGDSALYLCASSIREQRSTDTQYFGPGTRLTVL.

The gene calls are TRBV7-9 and TRBJ2-2; D not certain. This CDR3 is built from 14 residues. V shed 2 bases and J shed 0 bases, with 4 bases lying between them. Germline V gene lookup returns CDR1 SEHNR and CDR2 FQNEAQ (reference sequence). CDR3 DNA sequence: TGTGCCAGCAGCTTACACGCGAACACCGGGGAGCTGTTTTTT. Amino acid sequence: CASSLHANTGELFF.

The gene calls are TRBV29-1 and TRBJ2-1, with 8 bases that match TRBD2. There are 15 residues in the CDR3. Trimming removed 0 bases from V and 7 bases from J; junction bases left unmatched: 8. Germline values: CDR1 SQVTM, CDR2 ANQGSEA. CDR3 sequence: CSVEEAAGGQNEQFF. CDR3 bases: TGCAGCGTTGAAGAGGCCGCGGGAGGTCAAAATGAGCAGTTCTTC.

This clonotype was observed many times. The chain couples TRBV12-3 or TRBV12-4 to TRBJ1-4; no clear D gene. The CDR3 consists of 14 residues. The V end was cut by 3 bases, the J end by 5 bases, with 10 bases between. The DNA of the CDR3 is TGTGCCAGCAGTTTCGGTCATACGAATGAAAAACTGTTTTTT. Residues: CASSFGHTNEKLFF.

Many counts were recorded for this clonotype. The rearrangement joins TRBV20-1 to TRBJ2-7, with 8 bases that match TRBD1. The CDR3 is 13 amino acids. Trimming at V came to 3 bases and at J to 3 bases, leaving 4 bases not matched to a gene. In germline, CDR1 is DFQATT, CDR2 SNEGSKA (reference sequence). The CDR3 reads CSASLTGGYEQYF. The DNA for the CDR3 is TGCAGTGCTAGTTTAACAGGGGGCTACGAGCAGTACTTC.

V is TRBV20-1 and J is TRBJ2-6, with a weak D call TRBD2 (6 bases). CDR3 size: 16 residues. Trimming stripped 0 bases from V and 0 bases from J, with 9 bases between. Germline loops: CDR1 DFQATT, CDR2 SNEGSKA (reference sequence). The CDR3 region has the DNA TGCAGTGCTAGAGATCACGGGGGCTCTGGGGCCAACGTCCTGACTTTC. Amino acid sequence: CSARDHGGSGANVLTF.

Ten or more counts support this clonotype. This chain links TRBV6-4 with TRBJ2-3, with TRBD2 matching 8 bases. V shed 3 bases, J shed 1 base, and the junction held 6 bases outside the gene matches. CDR1 MRHNA and CDR2 SNTAGT come from the germline V gene. The CDR3 runs to 16 residues. The CDR3 sequence: CASSEKAGVGTDTQYF. CDR3 nucleotide sequence: TGTGCCAGCAGTGAGAAAGCGGGAGTAGGCACAGATACGCAGTATTTT.